This TCR beta chain is drawn from a study of response to subunit inactivated influenza vaccine. TCRdb reprocessed the RT-PCR reads via MiXCR and lists one record per CDR3 protein. Of about 540,000 distinct CDR3 sequences listed, roughly 23% are singletons. Losses at the gene ends were 7 bases for V and 5 bases for J; bases not matched to a gene: 14. The CDR3 is 15 residues long. CDR1 MNHEY and CDR2 SMNVEV come from the germline V gene (reference sequence). This clonotype was found once. The same specimen was also included in a second study, on T cells expressing NK-cell markers. That study adds: UMIs accompanied the 5'RACE template switching by which TCR beta cDNA was made.

The sequence derives from a man aged 45-65 years who received an inactivated influenza vaccine. The chain employs TRBV27 and TRBJ2-7, with 7 bases aligning to TRBD1. The sequencing here drew on CD4+ T cells sorted from PBMCs, taken 12 days after vaccination. CDR3 residues: CASKRLGTANDEQYF. The DNA of the CDR3 is TGTGCCAGCAAACGACTGGGGACAGCAAATGACGAGCAGTACTTC.